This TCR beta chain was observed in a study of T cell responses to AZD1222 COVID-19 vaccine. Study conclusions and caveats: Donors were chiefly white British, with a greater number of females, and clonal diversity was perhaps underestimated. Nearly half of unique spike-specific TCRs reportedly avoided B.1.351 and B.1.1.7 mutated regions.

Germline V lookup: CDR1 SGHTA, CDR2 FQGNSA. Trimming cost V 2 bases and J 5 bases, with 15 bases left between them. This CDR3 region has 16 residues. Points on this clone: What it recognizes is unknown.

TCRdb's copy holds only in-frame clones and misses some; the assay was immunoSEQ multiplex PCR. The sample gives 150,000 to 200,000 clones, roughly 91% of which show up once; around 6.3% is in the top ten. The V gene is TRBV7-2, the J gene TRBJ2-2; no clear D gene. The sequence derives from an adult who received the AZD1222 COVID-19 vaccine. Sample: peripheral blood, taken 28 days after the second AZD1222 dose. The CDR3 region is CASSLNLVTVTGELFF. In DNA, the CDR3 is TGTGCCAGCAGCTTAAATCTGGTCACGGTAACCGGGGAGCTGTTTTTT.